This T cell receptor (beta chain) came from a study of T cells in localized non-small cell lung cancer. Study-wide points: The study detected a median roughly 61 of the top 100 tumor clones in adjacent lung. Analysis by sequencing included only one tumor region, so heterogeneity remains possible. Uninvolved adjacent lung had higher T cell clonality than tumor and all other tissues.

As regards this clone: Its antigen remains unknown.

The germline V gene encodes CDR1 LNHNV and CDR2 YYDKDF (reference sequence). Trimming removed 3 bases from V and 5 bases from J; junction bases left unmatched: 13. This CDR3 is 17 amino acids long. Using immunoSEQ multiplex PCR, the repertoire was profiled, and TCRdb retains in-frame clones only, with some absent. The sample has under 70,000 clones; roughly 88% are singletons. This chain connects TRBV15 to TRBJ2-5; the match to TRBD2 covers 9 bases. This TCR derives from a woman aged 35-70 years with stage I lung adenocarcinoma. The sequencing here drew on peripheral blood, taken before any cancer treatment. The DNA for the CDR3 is TGTGCCACCAGCAGCCTCCTAGCGGGGCACCAGGGGGAGACCCAGTACTTC. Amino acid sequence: CATSSLLAGHQGETQYF. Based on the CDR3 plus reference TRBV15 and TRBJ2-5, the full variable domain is DAMVIQNPRYQVTQFGKPVTLSCSQTLNHNVMYWYQQKSSQAPKLLFHYYDKDFNNEADTPDNFQSRRPNTSFCFLDIRSPGLGDTAMYLCATSSLLAGHQGETQYFGPGTRLLVL.